This TCR beta chain was recorded in a study of T cells in Graves' hyperthyroidism and ophthalmopathy. This clonotype was counted many times. Its antigen is undetermined. Germline V gene data show CDR1 as MNHNS and CDR2 as SASEGT. CDR3 length equals 14 residues. After removal of 6 bases from V and 6 bases from J, the junction contained 3 bases not matched to a gene. Study observations and caveats: A model of 13 V-J features distinguished ophthalmopathy from stable hyperthyroidism.

The TCR beta CDR3 regions underwent amplification using RNA transcripts as the source. The study used the HTBI primer set for a first-round RT-PCR of the TCR CDR3. TCRdb re-called the multiplex PCR reads with MiXCR, one entry per CDR3 protein. This sample has approximately 510,000 distinct CDR3 sequences, with roughly 20% found just once. Newly diagnosed hyperthyroidism, duration under 2 months, in patients aged 18 to 65. Not enrolled were patients with uncontrolled infection, other autoimmune disease, pregnancy or lactation. This TCR came from a young man with Graves' hyperthyroidism. The sample taken for sequencing was blood. The chain links TRBV6-1 to TRBJ1-6; 9 bases map to TRBD1. CDR3 region: CASRRGQGNSPLHF. CDR3 DNA sequence: TGTGCCAGCAGAAGGGGACAGGGTAATTCACCCCTCCACTTT.